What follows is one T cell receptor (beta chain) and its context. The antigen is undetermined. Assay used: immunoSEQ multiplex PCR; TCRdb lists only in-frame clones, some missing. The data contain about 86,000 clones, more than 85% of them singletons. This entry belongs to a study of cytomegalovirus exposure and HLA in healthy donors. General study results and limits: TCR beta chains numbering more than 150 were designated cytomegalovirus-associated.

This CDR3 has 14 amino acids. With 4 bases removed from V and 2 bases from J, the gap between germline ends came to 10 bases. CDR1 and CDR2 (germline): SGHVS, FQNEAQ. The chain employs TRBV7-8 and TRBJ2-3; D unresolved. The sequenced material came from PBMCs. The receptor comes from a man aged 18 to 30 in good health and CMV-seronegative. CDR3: CASSWATPTDTQYF. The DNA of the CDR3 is TGTGCCAGCAGCTGGGCTACCCCCACAGATACGCAGTATTTT.